The table lists the clone carrying this TCR beta chain with many counts. The antigen remains undetermined. The CDR3 has 16 residues. Germline CDR1 is SGHKS and CDR2 is YYEKEE (reference sequence). V was clipped by 0 bases and J by 0 bases, with 10 bases between them. Template switching with 5'RACE generated the TCR cDNA and added a universal primer site and UMIs. One entry per CDR3 protein, called by TCRdb with MiXCR from the 5' RACE reads. The repertoire holds some 110,000 distinct CDR3 sequences, with 7% to 8.5% as singletons. These data come from a study of T cells after yellow fever vaccination. Study summary: Fractions low in cell number were prepared with SMART-Seq v4 Ultra Low Input. Study-wide results and limits: Overlap between CD4 and CD8 compartments was detected for a small share of clonotypes. The study found a weaker secondary response that peaked faster, day 5 versus 15.

This chain links TRBV5-5 with TRBJ1-3; no firm D call. The TCR was taken from a man in his thirties or forties who received the YFV17D yellow fever vaccine. This specimen was CD8+ T cells sorted from PBMCs, taken 45 days after the yellow fever booster vaccination. CDR3 sequence reads: CASSLGPTVSGNTIYF. The CDR3 DNA reads TGTGCCAGCAGCTTGGGGCCCACCGTCTCTGGAAACACCATATATTTT.